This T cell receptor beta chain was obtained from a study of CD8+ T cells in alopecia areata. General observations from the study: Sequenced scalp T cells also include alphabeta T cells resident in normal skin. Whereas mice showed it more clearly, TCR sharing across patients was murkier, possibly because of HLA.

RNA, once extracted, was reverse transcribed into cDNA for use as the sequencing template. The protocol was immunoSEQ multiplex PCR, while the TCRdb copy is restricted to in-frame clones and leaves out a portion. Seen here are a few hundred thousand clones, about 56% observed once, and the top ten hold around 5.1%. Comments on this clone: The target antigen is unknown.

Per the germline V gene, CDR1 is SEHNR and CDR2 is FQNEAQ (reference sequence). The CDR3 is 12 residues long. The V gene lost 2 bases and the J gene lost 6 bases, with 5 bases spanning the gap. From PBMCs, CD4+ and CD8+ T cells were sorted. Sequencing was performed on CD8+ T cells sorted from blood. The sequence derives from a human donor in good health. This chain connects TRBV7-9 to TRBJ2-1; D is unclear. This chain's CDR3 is CASSLTANEQFF. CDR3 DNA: TGTGCCAGCAGCTTAACGGCCAATGAGCAGTTCTTC.